This TCR beta chain was captured by sequencing in a study of T cell responses to AZD1222 COVID-19 vaccine. Study-level findings and limits: The study reported that nearly half of spike-specific TCRs target unmutated variant regions. Rises in breadth and depth of Spike-specific TCRs came after two AZD1222 doses. It should be noted that donors were predominantly white British and more often female, and clonal diversity was possibly underestimated.

The length of the CDR3 is 15 residues. Germline V lookup: CDR1 MNHEY, CDR2 SVGAGI. The germline V and J ends were trimmed by 0 bases and 1 base, with 9 bases remaining between them. Points on this clone: Its target is not known.

Second doses at about 4 or about 12 weeks were pooled. Libraries were prepared by immunoSEQ multiplex PCR; TCRdb keeps only in-frame clonotypes and omits some of them. The table lists roughly 110,000 clones, 75% to 95% of them singletons, with 6.2% in the top ten. V and J are TRBV6-5 and TRBJ1-2, with D hard to call. Sequenced material: peripheral blood, taken 28 days after the second AZD1222 dose. The TCR sequence derives from an adult who received the AZD1222 COVID-19 vaccine. CDR3 bases: TGTGCCAGCAGTTACTCGAGGACGGATAACTATGGCTACACCTTC. It translates to CASSYSRTDNYGYTF.